These T cell receptor beta chains were read from a single sample in a study of shared clonotypes between healthy human individuals. Some clones are missing from TCRdb's copy, which holds only in-frame ones; the method was immunoSEQ multiplex PCR. The table includes hundreds of thousands of clones, around 95% detected once. The sample was naive CD8+ T cells sorted from blood. Every receptor here comes from a woman aged 25 to 39 in good health. Each CDR3 is given with its conserved first and last residue. The D gene is left open where the match is weak. Clone size, where shown, is once, few, many, or a class for clones that have expanded.

>TRBD2|TRBV28|.|TRBJ2-7
CASRLGLADRYEQYF
TGTGCCAGCAGACTGGGACTAGCGGATCGCTACGAGCAGTACTTC
>.|TRBV10-1|.|TRBJ1-6
CASKGPTNSPLHF
TGCGCCAGCAAGGGACCGACGAATTCACCCCTCCACTTT
>.|TRBV7-2|.|TRBJ2-1
CASSLNSGTYNNEQFF
TGTGCCAGCAGCTTAAATTCCGGGACCTACAACAATGAGCAGTTCTTC
>.|TRBV29-1|.|TRBJ1-2
CSVEARGPYYGYTF
TGCAGCGTTGAAGCGAGGGGACCTTACTATGGCTACACCTTC
>.|TRBV6-4|once|TRBJ1-1
CASSEYLGNTEAFF
TGTGCCAGCAGTGAATACCTCGGCAACACTGAAGCTTTCTTT
>.|TRBV4-1|.|TRBJ2-1
CASSQVTFQAHEQFF
TGCGCCAGCAGCCAAGTCACCTTCCAGGCCCATGAGCAGTTCTTC
>.|TRBV28|.|TRBJ1-5
CASSLGQINQPQHF
TGTGCCAGCAGTTTAGGGCAGATCAATCAGCCCCAGCATTTT
>TRBD2|TRBV2|.|TRBJ2-1
CASSESPGLIDNEQFF
TGTGCCAGCAGTGAATCCCCGGGACTAATAGACAATGAGCAGTTCTTC
>.|TRBV10-2|.|TRBJ1-3
CASGAPGNTIYF
TGCGCCAGCGGTGCCCCCGGGAACACCATATATTTT
>TRBD1|TRBV19|.|TRBJ2-6
CASSIGAGGGVEDGANVLTF
TGTGCCAGTAGTATAGGGGCAGGGGGCGGAGTAGAAGATGGGGCCAACGTCCTGACTTTC
>TRBD2|TRBV27|.|TRBJ2-7
CATRYDMLAGGKYEQYF
TGTGCCACCCGTTATGATATGCTAGCGGGAGGGAAGTACGAGCAGTACTTC
>.|TRBV6-5|.|TRBJ1-1
CASSWQWNTEAFF
TGTGCCAGCAGTTGGCAGTGGAACACTGAAGCTTTCTTT
>.|TRBV27|.|TRBJ2-7
CASSFIGTLPEQYF
TGTGCCAGCAGTTTTATCGGGACGCTGCCGGAGCAGTACTTC
>TRBD2|TRBV27|.|TRBJ2-5
CASRLGLAGEETQYF
TGTGCCAGCAGGTTGGGACTAGCGGGAGAAGAGACCCAGTACTTC
>.|TRBV28|.|TRBJ2-1
CASSSGLSYNEQFF
TGTGCCAGCAGTAGCGGTTTGTCCTACAATGAGCAGTTCTTC
>TRBD1|TRBV15|.|TRBJ2-2
CATSRGTGRNTGELFF
TGTGCCACCAGCAGAGGGACAGGGCGGAACACCGGGGAGCTGTTTTTT
>.|TRBV6-5|.|TRBJ2-1
CASSYSSENNEQFF
TGTGCCAGCAGTTACTCATCCGAGAACAATGAGCAGTTCTTC
>.|TRBV19|.|TRBJ1-5
CASSIVGQTNQPQHF
TGTGCCAGTAGTATAGTAGGGCAGACGAATCAGCCCCAGCATTTT
>.|TRBV5-6|.|TRBJ2-7
CASSLPPPFGNHEQYF
TGTGCCAGCAGCTTGCCACCCCCTTTTGGCAATCACGAGCAGTACTTC
>.|TRBV27|.|TRBJ2-2
CASSFRQNTGELFF
TGTGCCAGCAGTTTCCGACAGAACACCGGGGAGCTGTTTTTT
>TRBD2|TRBV19|.|TRBJ2-1
CASSMDAGVLYEQFF
TGTGCCAGTAGTATGGATGCGGGAGTCCTGTATGAGCAGTTCTTC
>.|TRBV28|.|TRBJ2-5
CASSFAGSQETQYF
TGTGCCAGCAGTTTCGCAGGGTCGCAAGAGACCCAGTACTTC
>TRBD1|TRBV27|.|TRBJ1-4
CASTWTGGNEKLFF
TGTGCCAGCACTTGGACAGGGGGAAATGAAAAACTGTTTTTT
>.|TRBV7-9|once|TRBJ1-1
CASSSERDTEAFF
TGTGCCAGCAGCTCCGAGCGTGACACTGAAGCTTTCTTT
>.|TRBV10-2|.|TRBJ2-5
CASIDEQGREETQYF
TGCGCCAGCATCGATGAACAGGGAAGGGAAGAGACCCAGTACTTC
>.|TRBV27|once|TRBJ2-7
CASSLSGTLSSYEQYF
TGTGCCAGCAGTTTATCTGGGACGCTGAGCTCCTACGAGCAGTACTTC
>TRBD1|TRBV7-3|.|TRBJ2-1
CASSTGQGVSYNEQFF
TGTGCCAGCAGCACGGGACAGGGAGTATCCTACAATGAGCAGTTCTTC
>.|TRBV5-6|.|TRBJ1-3
CASSGLSGSGNTIYF
TGTGCCAGCAGCGGGCTCTCGGGATCTGGAAACACCATATATTTT
>.|TRBV4-1|.|TRBJ2-7
CASSQRLTSYEQYF
TGCGCCAGCAGCCAAAGGCTAACCTCCTACGAGCAGTACTTC
>TRBD1|TRBV5-4|.|TRBJ2-5
CASSQLRDREEETQYF
TGTGCCAGCAGCCAACTACGGGACAGGGAAGAAGAGACCCAGTACTTC
>.|TRBV5-6|.|TRBJ1-2
CASSLMSAENYYGYTF
TGTGCCAGCAGCTTGATGTCGGCGGAAAATTACTATGGCTACACCTTC
>TRBD1|TRBV30|.|TRBJ2-7
CAWSAGQGREEQYF
TGTGCCTGGAGTGCGGGACAGGGTAGGGAAGAGCAGTACTTC
>TRBD2|TRBV6-1|.|TRBJ2-7
CASSEGKVSGRTYEQYF
TGTGCCAGCAGTGAAGGGAAGGTTAGCGGGAGAACCTACGAGCAGTACTTC
>.|TRBV10-2|.|TRBJ2-3
CASIEVLSPTDTQYF
TGCGCCAGTATCGAGGTCTTGTCCCCCACAGATACGCAGTATTTT
>TRBD1|TRBV6-9|.|TRBJ2-5
CASSYPRQGPSRGTQYF
TGTGCCAGCAGTTATCCCCGACAGGGACCCTCGAGGGGGACCCAGTACTTC
>.|TRBV7-3|.|TRBJ2-5
CASSLSGSGETQYF
TGTGCCAGCAGCTTATCAGGGAGTGGGGAGACCCAGTACTTC
>TRBD1|TRBV28|.|TRBJ1-1
CASSVGVGAGGTGNTEAFF
TGTGCCAGCAGCGTAGGAGTTGGGGCAGGGGGAACGGGGAACACTGAAGCTTTCTTT
>.|TRBV6-5|.|TRBJ2-7
CASSYDGSTSYEQYF
TGTGCCAGCAGTTACGACGGGAGTACGTCTTACGAGCAGTACTTC
>TRBD2|TRBV28|.|TRBJ2-3
CASSLAGGWTDTQYF
TGTGCCAGCAGTTTAGCGGGAGGTTGGACAGATACGCAGTATTTT
>.|TRBV7-6|.|TRBJ2-3
CASSLPDHTDTQYF
TGTGCCAGCAGCCTTCCGGACCACACAGATACGCAGTATTTT
>TRBD1|TRBV7-6|.|TRBJ1-2
CASSFAIGQGVSNYGYTF
TGTGCCAGCAGCTTCGCGATCGGACAGGGGGTTTCTAACTATGGCTACACCTTC
>TRBD2|TRBV5-4|.|TRBJ2-1
CASSLLGTSGGVNEQFF
TGTGCCAGCAGCCTCCTCGGTACTAGCGGGGGGGTGAATGAGCAGTTCTTC
>.|TRBV10-1|.|TRBJ1-5
CASSDHRATNQPQHF
TGCGCCAGCAGTGACCACCGGGCCACGAATCAGCCCCAGCATTTT
>.|TRBV28|.|TRBJ1-1
CASSLLEPGNTEAFF
TGTGCCAGCAGTTTATTGGAACCGGGGAACACTGAAGCTTTCTTT
>TRBD1|TRBV19|.|TRBJ2-7
CASSIEGQGFYEQYF
TGTGCCAGTAGTATAGAGGGACAGGGTTTCTACGAGCAGTACTTC
>.|TRBV28|.|TRBJ2-3
CASSSNYRDTQYF
TGTGCCAGCAGTTCAAACTACAGAGATACGCAGTATTTT
>.|TRBV27|once|TRBJ1-1
CASSPTAPVGYTEAFF
TGTGCCAGCAGTCCCACCGCCCCAGTGGGGTACACTGAAGCTTTCTTT
>TRBD2|TRBV7-3|.|TRBJ2-2
CASSETSGSISGELFF
TGTGCCAGCAGCGAAACTAGCGGGAGTATCTCCGGGGAGCTGTTTTTT
>TRBD1|TRBV27|.|TRBJ1-2
CASSAKRDSKFYGYTF
TGTGCCAGCAGTGCTAAGAGGGACAGCAAATTCTATGGCTACACCTTC
>TRBD2|TRBV18|.|TRBJ2-1
CASSSNTILAGGPVNEQFF
TGTGCCAGCTCATCAAACACAATCCTAGCGGGAGGGCCGGTCAATGAGCAGTTCTTC
>TRBD1|TRBV28|.|TRBJ2-7
CASSLTFLQGGNEQYF
TGTGCCAGCAGTTTGACCTTCTTACAGGGGGGAAACGAGCAGTACTTC
>.|TRBV27|.|TRBJ2-2
CASSLYLEAANTGELFF
TGTGCCAGCAGTTTATACCTTGAGGCCGCGAACACCGGGGAGCTGTTTTTT
>.|TRBV27|.|TRBJ2-2
CASTTGRARLFF
TGTGCCAGCACCACGGGTCGGGCGCGGCTGTTTTTT
>TRBD1|TRBV19|.|TRBJ1-3
CASGPAGGPAIYF
TGTGCCAGTGGGCCGGCAGGGGGCCCGGCCATATATTTT
>.|TRBV28|.|TRBJ2-1
CASSFRLDNEQFF
TGTGCCAGCAGTTTTCGGCTTGACAATGAGCAGTTCTTC